Listed here are 26 T cell receptor beta chains from one sample, sequenced in a study of blood T cell repertoires in COVID-19. Only in-frame clones appear in the TCRdb table, and some are missing; sequencing was by immunoSEQ multiplex PCR. The sample carries 30,000 to 40,000 clones, more than 75% recorded once. The sample consisted of peripheral blood. The receptors derive from an older man with active or convalescent COVID-19.

The count of this clone is one. This chain connects TRBV7-2 to TRBJ2-5, with 9 bases identical to TRBD1. Looked up from germline, CDR1 is SGHTA and CDR2 is FQGNSA. The V gene end was trimmed by 7 bases and the J gene end by 4 bases; junction bases not matched to a gene: 10. The CDR3 runs to 15 residues. CDR3 loop: CASTYKNRGRETQYF. CDR3 coding DNA: TGTGCCAGCACCTATAAGAACAGGGGGCGAGAGACCCAGTACTTC.

The V gene is TRBV18, the J gene TRBJ2-7; TRBD2 is a possible D gene (5 bases). Germline V gene sequence: CDR1 KGHSH, CDR2 LQKENI. The CDR3 has 18 amino acids. The V and J ends lost 2 bases and 2 bases respectively, with 22 bases between them. The CDR3 sequence is CASSPTLVHGGSPYEQYF. Written as DNA, the CDR3 is TGTGCCAGCTCACCAACCCTGGTCCATGGCGGGTCCCCCTACGAGCAGTACTTC.

The chain couples TRBV10-3 to TRBJ2-7, with 9 positions matching TRBD2. Germline trimming cut 3 bases from V and 4 bases from J; bases unmatched to any gene: 7. Germline loops: CDR1 ENHRY, CDR2 SYGVKD. The CDR3 covers 15 residues. In nucleotides, the CDR3 is TGTGCCATCAGTGAATTAATTAGCGGGAGTTACGAGCAGTACTTC. Translating it yields CAISELISGSYEQYF.

Concerning this clone itself: The junction departs from germline at one end; a sequencing error may be responsible. The chain carries TRBV30 and TRBJ1-1; unclear D gene. Germline-derived CDR1 and CDR2 are GTSNPN and SVGIG (reference sequence). CDR3 length equals 12 residues. The CDR3: CARRRLNTEAFF. In nucleotides, the CDR3 is TGTGCCCGGAGGCGGTTGAACACTGAAGCTTTCTTT.

In its sample, this clone was seen once. CDR3 DNA: TGCAGCGTGTTGGCCTTCGGGACTAGGGGCGAGCAGTACTTC. The encoded protein is CSVLAFGTRGEQYF. V usage is TRBV29-1 and J usage is TRBJ2-7; TRBD2 matches 8 bases. The CDR3 consists of 14 residues. Germline V gene sequence: CDR1 SQVTM, CDR2 ANQGSEA. The V gene end was trimmed by 6 bases and the J gene end by 6 bases; junction bases not matched to a gene: 13.

The rearrangement uses TRBV6-1 and TRBJ2-1; possible D gene TRBD2, 6 bases. Germline V lookup: CDR1 MNHNS, CDR2 SASEGT. The length of the CDR3 is 19 residues. Trimming removed 2 bases from V and 4 bases from J, with 24 bases in between. The CDR3 nucleotides read TGTGCCAGCAGTGAACAATGGATTTCGACTAGTCGGCGATACAATGAGCAGTTCTTC. Translating gives CASSEQWISTSRRYNEQFF.

This clone was seen just once. The chain uses TRBV19 and TRBJ2-1, with D perhaps matching TRBD1 (6 bases). V dropped 5 bases and J dropped 3 bases, with 8 bases sitting between them. Per the germline V gene, CDR1 is LNHDA and CDR2 is SQIVND (reference sequence). This CDR3 region has 13 residues. CDR3 residues: CASSWGLYNEQFF. In DNA form, the CDR3 reads TGTGCCAGTAGTTGGGGGCTCTACAATGAGCAGTTCTTC.

This clone was recorded once. This sequence joins TRBV6-6 and TRBJ2-7; TRBD2 aligns across 11 bases. Germline V gives CDR1 MNHNY, CDR2 SVGAGI (reference sequence). The CDR3 loop spans 14 amino acids. After removal of 5 bases from V and 6 bases from J, the junction contained 6 bases not matched to a gene. The CDR3 region is CASSATSGTLEQYF. The CDR3 DNA reads TGTGCCAGCAGTGCGACTAGCGGGACTCTCGAGCAGTACTTC.

The chain carries TRBV7-2 and TRBJ2-5, with 10 positions matching TRBD2. This CDR3 region has 17 residues. CDR1 and CDR2 (germline): SGHTA, FQGNSA. Trimming removed 6 bases from V and 5 bases from J; junction bases left unmatched: 15. In DNA, the CDR3 is TGTGCCAGCAGGAGGGGTACTAGCGGGGCAGGAGTCGAGACCCAGTACTTC. Protein: CASRRGTSGAGVETQYF.

The chain has TRBV7-9 and TRBJ1-1, with a tentative D call TRBD1 (6 bases). Germline CDR1 is SEHNR and CDR2 is FQNEAQ (reference sequence). CDR3 length: 14 residues. Deletions cut 5 bases from V and 4 bases from J, with 14 bases between. The CDR3 coding sequence is TGTGCCAGCAGCACCTCAAACAGGGCCACTGAAGCTTTCTTT. This sequence encodes CASSTSNRATEAFF.

This sequence joins TRBV12-3 or TRBV12-4 and TRBJ2-1; D possibly corresponds to TRBD2 (6 bases). V lost 8 bases and J 5 bases, leaving 10 bases between the germline ends. The CDR3 has 12 residues. CDR3 bases: TGTGCCAGCTCTACGGGGGACAATGAGCAGTTCTTC. The encoded protein is CASSTGDNEQFF.

The J gene is TRBJ2-1, the V gene TRBV27; TRBD2 agrees at 7 bases. CDR1 MNHEY and CDR2 SMNVEV come from the germline V gene (reference sequence). CDR3 length: 18 amino acids. Germline trimming cut 2 bases from V and 0 bases from J; bases unmatched to any gene: 10. The CDR3 bases are TGTGCCAGCAGTTTAAAAGGGCTAGCGGACCGCTCCTACAATGAGCAGTTCTTC. The encoded protein is CASSLKGLADRSYNEQFF.

Comments on this clone: The same CDR3 can be traced to other DNA sequences in this sample. In DNA, the CDR3 is TGCAGCGTTCAGGGGAACACTGAAGCTTTCTTT. This sequence encodes CSVQGNTEAFF. The chain couples TRBV29-1 to TRBJ1-1; D may be TRBD1 (5 bases). The V end was cut by 5 bases, the J end by 1 base, with 5 bases between. The V gene's germline CDR1 is SQVTM and CDR2 ANQGSEA. The CDR3 covers 11 residues.

The rearrangement uses TRBV7-9 and TRBJ1-2; D perhaps matches TRBD1 (5 bases). Trimming took 2 bases from V and 4 from J, leaving 14 bases between them. The germline V gene encodes CDR1 SEHNR and CDR2 FQNEAQ (reference sequence). CDR3 length: 15 residues. CDR3 amino acids: CASSLSGGPGYGYTF. The CDR3 bases are TGTGCCAGCAGCTTATCGGGGGGTCCGGGCTATGGCTACACCTTC.

The rearrangement joins TRBV28 to TRBJ1-4; the match to TRBD1 covers 10 bases. CDR3 size: 16 residues. Germline V lookup: CDR1 MDHEN, CDR2 SYDVKM. V was pared by 3 bases and J by 7 bases, with 8 bases of the junction left unmatched. The DNA for the CDR3 is TGTGCCAGCAGTTTGGGGGACAGGGGCTCTGGTGAAAAACTGTTTTTT. It yields the protein CASSLGDRGSGEKLFF. Looking up the rest from reference TRBV28 and TRBJ1-4 gives the full variable domain: DVKVTQSSRYLVKRTGEKVFLECVQDMDHENMFWYRQDPGLGLRLIYFSYDVKMKEKGDIPEGYSVSREKKERFSLILESASTNQTSMYLCASSLGDRGSGEKLFFGSGTQLSVL.

The V and J genes are TRBV3-1 (or the pseudogene TRBV3-2) and TRBJ2-3, with 7 bases fitting TRBD2. The V and J ends lost 5 bases and 0 bases, in that order; junction bases with no gene match: 5. The CDR3 consists of 15 residues. Germline V CDR1 and CDR2: LGHDT, YNNKEL (reference sequence). In DNA, the CDR3 is TGTGCCAGCAGCACGCTAGCGGTTAGCACAGATACGCAGTATTTT. This codes for CASSTLAVSTDTQYF.

The V and J genes are TRBV18 and TRBJ2-4; TRBD2 agrees at 9 bases. Per germline, CDR1 KGHSH and CDR2 LQKENI. This CDR3 is built from 16 residues. Losses at the gene ends were 4 bases for V and 5 bases for J; bases not matched to a gene: 9. CDR3 amino acids: CASSRNSGSGQNIQYF. The CDR3 DNA reads as TGTGCCAGCTCACGGAATAGCGGGAGTGGACAAAACATTCAGTACTTC.

The V call is TRBV18, the J call TRBJ1-1; 7 nucleotides agree with TRBD1. V lost 5 bases to trimming and J lost 6 bases; unmatched junction nucleotides: 3. Germline CDR1 KGHSH, CDR2 LQKENI. The CDR3 contains 12 residues. The CDR3 loop is CASSATGAEAFF. The CDR3 coding sequence is TGTGCCAGCTCAGCTACAGGGGCTGAAGCTTTCTTT. Filled out from reference TRBV18 and TRBJ1-1, the complete variable domain reads NAGVMQNPRHLVRRRGQEARLRCSPMKGHSHVYWYRQLPEEGLKFMVYLQKENIIDESGMPKERFSAEFPKEGPSILRIQQVVRGDSAAYFCASSATGAEAFFGQGTRLTVV.

The chain recombines TRBV10-2 with TRBJ2-5, with 10 bases identical to TRBD1. The trim removed 9 bases at V and 1 base at J, leaving 11 bases unmatched. The germline CDR1 and CDR2 sequences are WSHSY and SAAADI. The CDR3 totals 16 residues. The CDR3 nucleotides read TGCGCCAGTAGGTCCGGGACAGGGGTAGGCCAAGAGACCCAGTACTTC. Protein: CASRSGTGVGQETQYF.

V gene TRBV19 combines with J gene TRBJ2-7; possibly TRBD2 for D (6 bases). V lost 5 bases and J 1 base, leaving 15 bases between the germline ends. Looked up from germline, CDR1 is LNHDA and CDR2 is SQIVND (reference sequence). This CDR3 is built from 15 residues. CDR3 nucleotides: TGTGCCAGTAGTCTCGGGACTCCCTCATCCTACGAGCAGTACTTC. Amino acids: CASSLGTPSSYEQYF. Based on the CDR3 plus reference TRBV19 and TRBJ2-7, the full variable domain is DGGITQSPKYLFRKEGQNVTLSCEQNLNHDAMYWYRQDPGQGLRLIYYSQIVNDFQKGDIAEGYSVSREKKESFPLTVTSAQKNPTAFYLCASSLGTPSSYEQYFGPGTRLTVT.

This clone was counted only a few times. The chain is built from TRBV21-1 and TRBJ1-5; the listed D gene, TRBD1, was not tested against the DNA. TRBV21-1 is designated a pseudogene. The CDR3 contains 17 residues. The CDR3 region has the DNA TGTGCCAGCAGCAAAGCGCTTTTCAGGTCCCTGAATCAGCCCCAGCATTTT. Its protein product is CASSKALFRSLNQPQHF.

V and J are TRBV5-4 and TRBJ1-1, with D possibly being TRBD1 (5 bases). V was cut by 0 bases and J by 3 bases, with 6 bases left in between. Germline V gene data show CDR1 as SGHNT and CDR2 as YYREEE (reference sequence). CDR3 length: 13 amino acids. The CDR3 reads CASSLDRHTEAFF. The CDR3 bases are TGTGCCAGCAGCTTGGACAGGCACACTGAAGCTTTCTTT.

The chain has TRBV6-2 or TRBV6-3 and TRBJ2-7; D is unclear. The CDR3 covers 13 residues. Trimming stripped 2 bases from V and 4 bases from J, with 9 bases between. Germline values: CDR1 MNHEY, CDR2 SVGEGT. This CDR3 is CASSYPGRYEQYF. For the CDR3, the DNA is TGTGCCAGCAGTTACCCGGGTCGGTACGAGCAGTACTTC.

The V gene is TRBV5-4, the J gene TRBJ2-7; 8 bases line up with TRBD2. The CDR3 runs 15 residues. J lost 0 bases, V lost 7 bases, and 9 bases had no gene match. The germline V gene encodes CDR1 SGHNT and CDR2 YYREEE (reference sequence). CDR3 DNA sequence: TGTGCCAGCCGGAAGGAGCGGGAGACCTCCTACGAGCAGTACTTC. Translating it yields CASRKERETSYEQYF.

V usage is TRBV11-2 and J usage is TRBJ2-1; 9 nucleotides agree with TRBD2. This CDR3 has 18 amino acids. J was trimmed by 2 bases and V by 5 bases; bases with no gene match: 13. The germline V gene has CDR1 SGHAT and CDR2 FQNNGV. The DNA of the CDR3 is TGTGCCAGCAGCCGTATCAAAGGGAGCGGGAGGACCTACAATGAGCAGTTCTTC. Translated, it gives CASSRIKGSGRTYNEQFF. The full variable domain, completed using reference TRBV11-2 and TRBJ2-1, is EAGVAQSPRYKIIEKRQSVAFWCNPISGHATLYWYQQILGQGPKLLIQFQNNGVVDDSQLPKDRFSAERLKGVDSTLKIQPAKLEDSAVYLCASSRIKGSGRTYNEQFFGPGTRLTVL.

This chain joins TRBV6-1 and TRBJ1-1, with 7 bases lining up with TRBD1. Germline V gene lookup returns CDR1 MNHNS and CDR2 SASEGT. CDR3 length: 16 residues. With 5 bases clipped from V and 0 bases from J, the junction kept 9 bases outside the gene matches. The CDR3 protein is CASSKGGQMLNTEAFF. CDR3 DNA: TGTGCCAGCAGTAAAGGGGGACAGATGCTGAACACTGAAGCTTTCTTT.